The sequence of this T cell receptor (beta chain) was determined in a study of cytomegalovirus exposure and HLA in healthy donors. Primers included in the PCR were 60 Vbeta and 13 Jbeta primers. The protocol was immunoSEQ multiplex PCR, while the TCRdb copy is restricted to in-frame clones and leaves out a portion. The table shows about 110,000 clones, with roughly 77% occurring only once. V lost 11 bases to trimming and J lost 0 bases, with 10 bases between them. Germline V lookup: CDR1 MRHNA, CDR2 SNTAGT. The CDR3 totals 13 residues. This chain connects TRBV6-4 to TRBJ2-2; D might be TRBD1 (6 bases). Sequencing input: PBMCs. The clonotype originates from a man aged 40-49 years in good health and CMV-seronegative. The CDR3 spells CARQAANTGELFF. The CDR3 DNA reads TGTGCCCGACAGGCTGCGAACACCGGGGAGCTGTTTTTT.